The sequence of this TCR beta chain was determined in a study of cytomegalovirus exposure and HLA in healthy donors. PCR was performed using 60 Vbeta and 13 Jbeta primers. Method: immunoSEQ multiplex PCR; TCRdb's copy keeps in-frame clones and lacks some. This sample has about 43,000 clones, with approximately 80% found just once. J was trimmed by 2 bases and V by 2 bases; bases with no gene match: 14. Germline-derived CDR1 and CDR2 are SGHDT and YYEEEE. The CDR3 contains 19 residues. The specimen was PBMCs. This chain joins TRBV5-6 and TRBJ1-5, with TRBD1 identical over 9 bases. This receptor was taken from a man aged 25-45 years in good health and CMV-seronegative. The CDR3: CASSFTGGSLNRGNQPQHF. The CDR3 bases are TGTGCCAGCAGCTTCACAGGGGGCTCGCTTAATAGGGGCAATCAGCCCCAGCATTTT.